These T cell receptor beta chains were read from a single sample in a study of cytomegalovirus exposure and HLA in healthy donors. Sequencing was performed with immunoSEQ multiplex PCR; in TCRdb, only in-frame clones are kept and a portion is missing. In the table there are about 150,000 clones, 9.4% of which are singletons. The sequencing sample was made of PBMCs. The receptors stem from a male donor in good health and CMV-seronegative. CDR3s include the opening cysteine and the closing phenylalanine or tryptophan. Fields, in order: D gene, J gene, clone size, V gene, CDR3 DNA, CDR3 protein. The D gene is left open where the match is weak. Clone size appears in some rows only: once, few, many, or a class for an expanded clone.

d_gene: .
j_gene: TRBJ2-3
abundance: .
v_gene: TRBV7-2
CDR3nt: TGTGCCAGCACCGTAACAGATACGCAGTATTTT
CDR3aa: CASTVTDTQYF

d_gene: .
j_gene: TRBJ1-2
abundance: .
v_gene: TRBV4-1
CDR3nt: TGCGCCAGCAGCCAAGTGGGAGAGTATGGCTACACCTTC
CDR3aa: CASSQVGEYGYTF

d_gene: .
j_gene: TRBJ1-5
abundance: .
v_gene: TRBV5-8
CDR3nt: TGTGCCAGCAGGGGGCCCCGCCATCAGCCCCAGCATTTT
CDR3aa: CASRGPRHQPQHF

d_gene: .
j_gene: TRBJ1-2
abundance: .
v_gene: TRBV13
CDR3nt: TGTGCCAGCATCCGGGGGGGCTCAAGGGGCTACACCTTC
CDR3aa: CASIRGGSRGYTF

d_gene: .
j_gene: TRBJ2-1
abundance: .
v_gene: TRBV14
CDR3nt: TGTGCCAGCGGCTTAACAGGCTCCTACAATGAGCAGTTCTTC
CDR3aa: CASGLTGSYNEQFF

d_gene: TRBD1
j_gene: TRBJ2-7
abundance: .
v_gene: TRBV5-6
CDR3nt: TGTGCCAGCAGCTTGCAGGGGGCTGACTACGAGCAGTACTTC
CDR3aa: CASSLQGADYEQYF

d_gene: TRBD1
j_gene: TRBJ1-2
abundance: .
v_gene: TRBV4-1
CDR3nt: TGCGCCAGCAGCCCCGGGACAGGGGCCCTACCAGGGGACTATGGCTACACCTTC
CDR3aa: CASSPGTGALPGDYGYTF

d_gene: TRBD1
j_gene: TRBJ1-4
abundance: .
v_gene: TRBV25-1
CDR3nt: TGTGCCAGCACCGAACAGGGACAGGGAGGAGAAAAACTGTTTTTT
CDR3aa: CASTEQGQGGEKLFF

d_gene: .
j_gene: TRBJ1-5
abundance: few
v_gene: TRBV2
CDR3nt: TGTGCCAGCAGTGAAGAGGGGGGGAAGGTCAGCCAGCCCCAGCATTTT
CDR3aa: CASSEEGGKVSQPQHF

d_gene: .
j_gene: TRBJ2-5
abundance: .
v_gene: TRBV25-1
CDR3nt: TGTGCCAGCAGTGAGAGGGCAGCACAAGAGACCCAGTACTTC
CDR3aa: CASSERAAQETQYF

d_gene: TRBD1
j_gene: TRBJ2-7
abundance: .
v_gene: TRBV6-5
CDR3nt: TGTGCCAGCAGTGCACCGGGACAGGGCTACGAGCAGTACTTC
CDR3aa: CASSAPGQGYEQYF

d_gene: .
j_gene: TRBJ2-5
abundance: few
v_gene: TRBV5-1
CDR3nt: TGCGCCAGCAGCGGCGGTGGGGCCGACCAAGAGACCCAGTACTTC
CDR3aa: CASSGGGADQETQYF

d_gene: .
j_gene: TRBJ1-2
abundance: .
v_gene: TRBV19
CDR3nt: TGTGCCAGTAGTTTCGAACAGGGATTCTATGGCTACACCTTC
CDR3aa: CASSFEQGFYGYTF

d_gene: .
j_gene: TRBJ2-5
abundance: .
v_gene: TRBV5-1
CDR3nt: TGCGCCAGCAGCTTGGAAAGCGGAAAGCACCAAGAGACCCAGTACTTC
CDR3aa: CASSLESGKHQETQYF

d_gene: TRBD2
j_gene: TRBJ2-1
abundance: .
v_gene: TRBV29-1
CDR3nt: TGCAGCGTTGACCCTCGACTAGCGGGGGAACACAATGAGCAGTTCTTC
CDR3aa: CSVDPRLAGEHNEQFF

d_gene: .
j_gene: TRBJ1-2
abundance: .
v_gene: TRBV19
CDR3nt: TGTGCCAGTAGTATACTCCGGGACGGGAGCTATGGCTACACCTTC
CDR3aa: CASSILRDGSYGYTF

d_gene: .
j_gene: TRBJ2-5
abundance: .
v_gene: TRBV10-3
CDR3nt: TGTGCCATCAGTGAGTGGAATAGGGGCGGTGAGCAGTACTTC
CDR3aa: CAISEWNRGGEQYF

d_gene: .
j_gene: TRBJ2-5
abundance: few
v_gene: TRBV28
CDR3nt: TGTGCCAGCAGTTTGGCCGGGAGTCTGGAGACCCAGTACTTC
CDR3aa: CASSLAGSLETQYF

d_gene: .
j_gene: TRBJ1-1
abundance: few
v_gene: TRBV4-3
CDR3nt: TGCGCCAGCAGCCAAGATTTGAGTGAAGCTTTCTTT
CDR3aa: CASSQDLSEAFF

d_gene: .
j_gene: TRBJ2-1
abundance: .
v_gene: TRBV6-5
CDR3nt: TGTGCCAGCCGTGGCAGCGTCTCCTACAATGAGCAGTTCTTC
CDR3aa: CASRGSVSYNEQFF

d_gene: .
j_gene: TRBJ2-2
abundance: few
v_gene: TRBV6-4
CDR3nt: TGTGCCAGCACCCCGGACAGAAACACCGGGGAGCTGTTTTTT
CDR3aa: CASTPDRNTGELFF

d_gene: TRBD2
j_gene: TRBJ2-1
abundance: few
v_gene: TRBV5-1
CDR3nt: TGCGCCAGCAGCTTGGGGGCCCCGGGTAGCGGGAGGACTTGGAGGACCTACAATGAGCAGTTCTTC
CDR3aa: CASSLGAPGSGRTWRTYNEQFF

d_gene: TRBD2
j_gene: TRBJ2-7
abundance: .
v_gene: TRBV4-1
CDR3nt: TGCGCCAGCAGCCGCCTTAGCGGGAGGGCATACGAGCAGTACTTC
CDR3aa: CASSRLSGRAYEQYF